This entry lists 32 T cell receptor beta chains sequenced from one sample in a study of T cells in Graves' hyperthyroidism and ophthalmopathy. TCR beta CDR3 regions were amplified from RNA. The HTBI set primed first-round TCR CDR3 RT-PCR. TCRdb called the multiplex PCR reads again in MiXCR, with one record for every CDR3 protein. The table has around 300,000 distinct CDR3 sequences, 20% to 25% seen once; the top ten hold over 55%. Material: blood. The receptors derive from a man between 25 and 39 years old with Graves' ophthalmopathy.

The rearrangement joins TRBV3-1 to TRBJ2-7; TRBD1 agrees at 7 bases. The CDR3 is 19 amino acids. The J segment lost 3 bases and the V segment lost 3 bases, leaving 20 bases of the junction unmatched. CDR1 is LGHDT, CDR2 YNNKEL, per germline (reference sequence). For the CDR3, the DNA is TGTGCCAGCAGCCACCCGGCGACAGGGTCTGGCGCGTCGTACTACGAGCAGTACTTC. Protein: CASSHPATGSGASYYEQYF.

This clonotype occurred many times. The genes are TRBV30 and TRBJ2-2; D unresolved. From germline, CDR1 is GTSNPN and CDR2 SVGIG (reference sequence). V was shortened by 0 bases and J by 2 bases, with 10 bases between the two germline ends. This CDR3 is 15 amino acids long. The CDR3 is CAWSVVGLNTGELFF. The CDR3 DNA is TGTGCCTGGAGTGTAGTAGGCCTTAACACCGGGGAGCTGTTTTTT.

This rearrangement joins TRBV19 to TRBJ1-1; 7 bases fit TRBD1. This CDR3 is built from 15 residues. V shed 1 base and J 1 base; nucleotides not matched to a gene: 3. Germline V gene sequence: CDR1 LNHDA, CDR2 SQIVND (reference sequence). The CDR3 spells CASSIVGTANTEAFF. In nucleotides, the CDR3 is TGTGCCAGTAGTATAGTAGGGACAGCGAACACTGAAGCTTTCTTT.

The rearrangement uses TRBV12-3 or TRBV12-4 and TRBJ2-5; D possibly matches TRBD1 or TRBD2 (5 bases each). The CDR3 is made up of 14 amino acids. Trimming took 4 bases from V and 5 from J, leaving 14 bases between them. CDR3: CASSSALAGETQYF. The CDR3 region has the DNA TGTGCCAGCAGTTCCGCCCTAGCAGGGGAGACCCAGTACTTC.

The V call is TRBV20-1, the J call TRBJ1-2, with a weak D call TRBD1 (5 bases). V was cut by 0 bases and J by 7 bases, with 21 bases left in between. Germline-derived CDR1 and CDR2 are DFQATT and SNEGSKA (reference sequence). The CDR3 has 16 residues. The CDR3 DNA sequence: TGCAGTGCTAGAGATCGAAAGGGCCCGACAGCGAGTGGCTACACCTTC. Protein product: CSARDRKGPTASGYTF.

This chain uses TRBV14 with TRBJ2-3, with 10 bases identical to TRBD2. V lost 0 bases and J lost 2; bases outside the gene matches: 5. This CDR3 comprises 17 residues. Germline V gene data show CDR1 as SGHDN and CDR2 as FVKESK. The DNA of the CDR3 is TGTGCCAGCAGCCAAGAACTAGCGGGGTACTACACAGATACGCAGTATTTT. Encoded protein: CASSQELAGYYTDTQYF.

This clonotype was detected a few times. The V call is TRBV7-8, the J call TRBJ2-5; no clear D gene. The V end lost 6 bases, the J end lost 2 bases, and 19 bases lay between the germline ends. The CDR3 runs 16 residues. Germline assignment: CDR1 SGHVS and CDR2 FQNEAQ. The CDR3 sequence is CASSFGVETRQETQYF. The CDR3 bases are TGTGCCAGCAGTTTCGGAGTGGAAACCCGACAAGAGACCCAGTACTTC. The full variable domain, in which reference TRBV7-8 and TRBJ2-5 provide the parts outside the CDR3, is GAGVSQSPRYKVAKRGQDVALRCDPISGHVSLFWYQQALGQGPEFLTYFQNEAQLDKSGLPSDRFFAERPEGSVSTLKIQRTQQEDSAVYLCASSFGVETRQETQYFGPGTRLLVL.

Many counts were recorded for this clonotype. J is TRBJ1-2 and V is TRBV6-1; D gene uncertain. CDR1 and CDR2 (germline): MNHNS, SASEGT. V dropped 0 bases and J dropped 7 bases, with 12 bases sitting between them. This CDR3 contains 14 residues. In nucleotides, the CDR3 is TGTGCCAGCAGTGAAGCCACGAACGCTGGTGGCTACACCTTC. As protein: CASSEATNAGGYTF.

The rearrangement uses TRBV6-1 and TRBJ2-2; 9 nucleotides align to TRBD1. The CDR3 totals 16 residues. CDR1 and CDR2 from the germline V gene are MNHNS and SASEGT. V lost 6 bases to trimming and J lost 5 bases; unmatched junction nucleotides: 10. CDR3 loop: CASRPLGQGFTGELFF. In DNA form, the CDR3 reads TGTGCCAGCAGGCCCCTAGGACAGGGGTTTACCGGGGAGCTGTTTTTT.

J is TRBJ1-1 and V is TRBV6-6; no clear D. The germline CDR1 and CDR2 sequences are MNHNY and SVGAGI (reference sequence). Deletions cut 1 base from V and 1 base from J, with 4 bases between. This CDR3 contains 13 residues. The CDR3 DNA is TGTGCCAGCAGTTACTTGGCGAACACTGAAGCTTTCTTT. It translates to CASSYLANTEAFF.

The CDR3 nucleotides read TGTGCCAGCAGCCAAGCCAGACTAGCGGGAGGGCTGAATACTGAGCAGTTCTTC. Its translation: CASSQARLAGGLNTEQFF. This chain joins TRBV14 and TRBJ2-1; 14 bases agree with TRBD2. The CDR3 extends over 18 amino acids. The germline gives CDR1 SGHDN, CDR2 FVKESK. V was clipped by 1 base and J by 9 bases; unmatched bases: 11.

This clonotype was seen a handful of times. The chain carries TRBV6-1 and TRBJ1-1; D not resolved. Germline-derived CDR1 and CDR2 are MNHNS and SASEGT. Trimming took 4 bases from V and 5 from J, leaving 17 bases between them. The CDR3 runs to 15 residues. As DNA, the CDR3 is TGTGCCAGCAGTGGACGGCCTGCCCGGGTGACTGAAGCTTTCTTT. This codes for CASSGRPARVTEAFF.

V usage is TRBV29-1 and J usage is TRBJ2-3; D is unresolved. Trimming shortened V by 7 bases and J by 0 bases, and 8 bases separated the two germline ends. The CDR3 is 12 residues long. Per germline, CDR1 SQVTM and CDR2 ANQGSEA. CDR3 residues: CSARYSTDTQYF. In nucleotides, the CDR3 is TGCAGCGCACGTTATAGCACAGATACGCAGTATTTT.

The rearrangement joins TRBV7-3 to TRBJ2-3; D possibly uses TRBD1 or TRBD2 (5 bases each). Looked up from germline, CDR1 is SGHTA and CDR2 is FQGTGA. There are 15 residues in the CDR3. V was clipped by 6 bases and J by 4 bases, with 17 bases between them. The CDR3 nucleotides are TGTGCCAGCAGTGCCAACCCCGTGGGACCAGATACGCAGTATTTT. Translating it yields CASSANPVGPDTQYF. Full variable domain (outside the CDR3, taken from reference TRBV7-3 and TRBJ2-3): GAGVSQTPSNKVTEKGKYVELRCDPISGHTALYWYRQSLGQGPEFLIYFQGTGAADDSGLPNDRFFAVRPEGSVSTLKIQRTERGDSAVYLCASSANPVGPDTQYFGPGTRLTVL.

This clonotype was detected only a few times. The CDR3 DNA follows: TGTGCCAGCAGTTCCCCGGGACAGGGAAATGGCGAGCAGTACTTC. The encoded protein is CASSSPGQGNGEQYF. V and J are TRBV28 and TRBJ2-7, with 9 positions matching TRBD1. CDR1 and CDR2 from the germline V gene are MDHEN and SYDVKM. Trimming cost V 4 bases and J 6 bases; bases outside gene matches: 10. CDR3 length equals 15 residues.

The V call is TRBV10-3, the J call TRBJ2-3, with D perhaps TRBD1 or TRBD2 (5 bases each). The CDR3 runs 15 residues. V was trimmed by 4 bases and J by 6 bases, leaving 17 bases between them. Germline loops: CDR1 ENHRY, CDR2 SYGVKD. CDR3 in amino acids: CAISGGMTTADTQYF. CDR3 coding DNA: TGTGCCATCAGTGGGGGGATGACGACAGCTGATACGCAGTATTTT.

This clonotype was recorded at least ten times. V gene TRBV30 combines with J gene TRBJ2-7; 11 nucleotides agree with TRBD2. The CDR3 is 14 residues long. Germline V gives CDR1 GTSNPN, CDR2 SVGIG (reference sequence). J gave up 1 base and V 4 bases, and 3 bases lay outside the gene matches. The CDR3 protein is CAWKTSGSSYEQYF. CDR3 DNA sequence: TGTGCCTGGAAAACTAGCGGGAGTTCCTACGAGCAGTACTTC.

This clonotype was picked up a small number of times. This chain connects TRBV19 to TRBJ2-7, with D possibly matching TRBD1 (5 bases). Germline values: CDR1 LNHDA, CDR2 SQIVND (reference sequence). This CDR3 comprises 14 residues. Deletions cut 6 bases from V and 2 bases from J, with 14 bases between. The CDR3 is CASRPGPTTYEQYF. CDR3 nucleotide sequence: TGTGCCAGTAGGCCAGGGCCTACGACCTACGAGCAGTACTTC.

This clonotype was found a few times. The CDR3 region has the DNA TGTGCCTCACGCCTGACAGGCCGAAGGGTGGGAGCCTACGAGCAGTACTTC. Its translation: CASRLTGRRVGAYEQYF. The gene calls are TRBV30 and TRBJ2-7, with TRBD1 as a possible D gene (6 bases). Trimming stripped 7 bases from V and 2 bases from J, with 27 bases between. Germline lookup yields CDR1 GTSNPN and CDR2 SVGIG (reference sequence). The CDR3 length is 17 residues.

This clonotype was counted only a few times. CDR3 nucleotides: TGTGCCAGCAGAATGGGAGCGGGCAACTCCTACGAGCAGTACTTC. It is translated as CASRMGAGNSYEQYF. The rearrangement uses TRBV6-5 and TRBJ2-7; TRBD2 might be the D (6 bases). This CDR3 comprises 15 residues. Germline V gene lookup returns CDR1 MNHEY and CDR2 SVGAGI. V was shortened by 6 bases and J by 0 bases, with 15 bases between the two germline ends.

This chain links TRBV6-1 with TRBJ2-1; 10 nucleotides align to TRBD2. This CDR3 region has 15 residues. V shed 7 bases and J 9 bases; nucleotides not matched to a gene: 12. Looked up from germline, CDR1 is MNHNS and CDR2 is SASEGT. CDR3 region: CASISSSGSGGEQFF. As DNA, the CDR3 is TGTGCCAGCATTAGTTCTAGCGGGAGCGGGGGTGAGCAGTTCTTC.

This clonotype was recorded many times. The chain joins TRBV5-1 to TRBJ2-2; unclear D gene. The CDR3 has 13 residues. The ends were cut back, 5 bases at V and 0 bases at J, with 5 bases in the middle. In germline, CDR1 is SGHRS, CDR2 YFSETQ. The CDR3 nucleotides are TGCGCCAGCAGGCGGTCGAACACCGGGGAGCTGTTTTTT. Its protein product is CASRRSNTGELFF.

This clonotype was seen more than once but under ten times. The genes are TRBV7-9 and TRBJ2-1; 7 bases fit TRBD1. With 5 bases clipped from V and 7 bases from J, the junction kept 11 bases outside the gene matches. Germline CDR1 reads SEHNR; CDR2 reads FQNEAQ (reference sequence). The CDR3 is made up of 15 amino acids. The CDR3 protein is CASSPTQGMVNEQFF. The CDR3, as DNA: TGTGCCAGCAGCCCTACACAGGGGATGGTGAATGAGCAGTTCTTC.

To note about this clonotype: One junction end does not reproduce the germline sequence, and a read error may be involved. The rearrangement joins TRBV14 to TRBJ2-5; 7 positions agree with TRBD1. The germline CDR1 and CDR2 sequences are SGHDN and FVKESK. This CDR3 has 16 amino acids. The CDR3 is CANSQENQGVQETQYF. The DNA for the CDR3 is TGTGCCAACAGCCAAGAGAATCAGGGGGTGCAAGAGACCCAGTACTTC. The whole variable domain, filled in from reference TRBV14 and TRBJ2-5, reads EAGVTQFPSHSVIEKGQTVTLRCDPISGHDNLYWYRRVMGKEIKFLLHFVKESKQDESGMPNNRFLAERTGGTYSTLKVQPAELEDSGVYFCANSQENQGVQETQYFGPGTRLLVL.

The rearrangement uses TRBV12-3 or TRBV12-4 and TRBJ2-3, with 9 bases aligning to TRBD2. V lost 10 bases and J lost 4; bases outside the gene matches: 9. The CDR3 runs to 14 residues. CDR3 sequence (DNA): TGTGCCACCGGGGGCGGGGGGGCAGCAGATACGCAGTATTTT. Translated: CATGGGGAADTQYF.

The chain carries TRBV3-1 and TRBJ2-7; 8 bases map to TRBD1. The ends lost 3 bases at V and 6 bases at J; junction bases unmatched: 10. This CDR3 is 15 amino acids long. Looked up from germline, CDR1 is LGHDT and CDR2 is YNNKEL (reference sequence). The CDR3 nucleotides are TGTGCCAGCAGCCAGTACCAGGGGGCGGGTAGCGAGCAGTACTTC. Its protein product is CASSQYQGAGSEQYF.

Ten or more counts support this clonotype. The J gene is TRBJ2-3, the V gene TRBV7-3; D not resolved. Germline CDR1 and CDR2: SGHTA and FQGTGA. The V gene lost 2 bases and the J gene lost 2 bases, with 11 bases spanning the gap. This CDR3 has 15 amino acids. The chain's CDR3 is CASSLQSGDTDTQYF. As DNA, the CDR3 is TGTGCCAGCAGCTTACAGTCCGGTGACACAGATACGCAGTATTTT.

Turning to this clonotype: A much larger clone differs from this one at a single base, so this may be a read error. The gene calls are TRBV30 and TRBJ1-2; 7 bases map to TRBD1. This CDR3 has 14 residues. Germline loops: CDR1 GTSNPN, CDR2 SVGIG (reference sequence). J lost 3 bases, V lost 3 bases, and 7 bases had no gene match. The CDR3 loop reads CAWRLRGTDYGYTF. In nucleotides, the CDR3 is TGTGCCTGGAGACTGAGAGGGACAGACTATGGCTACACCTTC. Complete variable domain (other parts from reference TRBV30 and TRBJ1-2): SQTIHQWPATLVQPVGSPLSLECTVEGTSNPNLYWYRQAAGRGLQLLFYSVGIGQISSEVPQNLSASRPQDRQFILSSKKLLLSDSGFYLCAWRLRGTDYGYTFGSGTRLTVV.

In its sample, this clonotype was seen a few times. This rearrangement joins TRBV28 to TRBJ1-3; the match to TRBD1 covers 9 bases. In germline, CDR1 is MDHEN, CDR2 SYDVKM. The CDR3 has 17 amino acids. Germline trimming cut 5 bases from V and 0 bases from J; bases unmatched to any gene: 8. The CDR3 region has the DNA TGTGCCAGCAGTGGGACAGGGAGGCCATACTCTGGAAACACCATATATTTT. Protein sequence: CASSGTGRPYSGNTIYF.

This clonotype was detected only a few times. The chain is built from TRBV20-1 and TRBJ2-5, with 7 bases aligning to TRBD2. V lost 6 bases and J lost 4; bases outside the gene matches: 8. Germline V gene data show CDR1 as DFQATT and CDR2 as SNEGSKA (reference sequence). The CDR3 runs to 13 residues. Here the CDR3 DNA reads TGCAGTGCCGCGAGCGGGATGACAGAGACCCAGTACTTC. This encodes CSAASGMTETQYF.

This chain connects TRBV7-6 to TRBJ1-5; 8 bases map to TRBD1. The V gene's germline CDR1 is SGHVS and CDR2 FNYEAQ. CDR3 length: 16 residues. V lost 5 bases, J lost 9 bases, and 15 bases stayed unmatched. In DNA form, the CDR3 reads TGTGCCAGCAGCCCGGGGGCAGGGGGCGGAGATCGGCCCCAGCATTTT. Translating it yields CASSPGAGGGDRPQHF.

This clonotype was observed many times. The rearrangement joins TRBV20-1 to TRBJ2-1; TRBD2 might be the D (5 bases). Germline V gives CDR1 DFQATT, CDR2 SNEGSKA (reference sequence). The CDR3 is made up of 15 amino acids. V lost 0 bases and J lost 0, with 9 bases in between. CDR3: CSARDLATSYNEQFF. CDR3 DNA: TGCAGTGCTAGAGATCTAGCAACCTCCTACAATGAGCAGTTCTTC.